This T cell receptor (beta chain) was observed in a study of T cells in Graves' hyperthyroidism and ophthalmopathy. General study findings and limits: Most expanded thyroid clonotypes above 0.001 recurred in blood. A model of 13 V-J features distinguished ophthalmopathy from stable hyperthyroidism.

RNA transcripts were the template for amplifying TCR beta CDR3 regions. Primed by the HTBI set, a first-round RT-PCR was run on the TCR CDR3. Using its own MiXCR run on the multiplex PCR reads, TCRdb lists one record per CDR3 protein. The data hold some 250,000 distinct CDR3 sequences, with 14% to 15% observed a single time. This clonotype has ten or more counts. Its matching antigen is unknown. Patients aged 18 to 65 had newly diagnosed hyperthyroidism that had lasted under 2 months. Fresh peripheral blood, roughly 10 ml of it, supplied the PBMCs. The CDR3 runs 15 residues. In germline, CDR1 is LGHDT, CDR2 YNNKEL (reference sequence). Trimming cost V 0 bases and J 5 bases, with 11 bases left between them.

This sequence joins TRBV3-1 and TRBJ2-1; no clear D. Sequencing was carried out using blood. This clonotype was sampled from a middle-aged woman with Graves' hyperthyroidism that later progressed to Graves' ophthalmopathy. CDR3 sequence reads: CASSQEWSSNNEQFF. For the CDR3, the DNA is TGTGCCAGCAGCCAAGAGTGGAGTTCCAACAATGAGCAGTTCTTC.